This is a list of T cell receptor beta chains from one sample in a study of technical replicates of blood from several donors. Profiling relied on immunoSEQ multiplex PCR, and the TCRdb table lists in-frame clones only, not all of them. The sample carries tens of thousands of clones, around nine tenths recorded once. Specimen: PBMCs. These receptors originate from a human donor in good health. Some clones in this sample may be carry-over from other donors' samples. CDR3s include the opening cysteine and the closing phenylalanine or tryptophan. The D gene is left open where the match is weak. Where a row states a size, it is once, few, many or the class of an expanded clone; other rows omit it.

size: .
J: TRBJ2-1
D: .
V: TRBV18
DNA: TGTGCCAGCTCACTGAGGGCAGACTACAATGAGCAGTTCTTC
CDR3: CASSLRADYNEQFF

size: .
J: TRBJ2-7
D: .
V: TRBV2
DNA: TGTGCCAGCAGTGCATCCTACGAGCAGTACTTC
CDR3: CASSASYEQYF

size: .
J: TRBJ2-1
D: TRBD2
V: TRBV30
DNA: TGTGCCTGGAGTGTAGCTAGCGGAAACAATGAGCAGTTCTTC
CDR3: CAWSVASGNNEQFF

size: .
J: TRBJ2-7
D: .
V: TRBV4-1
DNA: TGCGCCAGCAGCCCCTACGAGGGAGCCCCCTACGAGCAGTACTTC
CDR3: CASSPYEGAPYEQYF

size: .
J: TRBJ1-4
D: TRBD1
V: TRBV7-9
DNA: TGTGCCAGCAGCGTCCTAGGGGGCGCATCTGAAAAACTGTTTTTT
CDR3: CASSVLGGASEKLFF

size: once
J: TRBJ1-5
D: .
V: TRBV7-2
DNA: TGTGCCAGCAGCTTATATCAGGGGAATAATCAGCCCCAGCATTTT
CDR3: CASSLYQGNNQPQHF

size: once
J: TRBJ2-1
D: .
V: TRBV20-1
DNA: TGCAGTGCTTTACGGGGGAATGAGCAGTTCTTC
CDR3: CSALRGNEQFF

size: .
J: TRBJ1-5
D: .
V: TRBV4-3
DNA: TGCGCCAGCAGCCAAGCCGGGAGCAATCAGCCCCAGCATTTT
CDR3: CASSQAGSNQPQHF

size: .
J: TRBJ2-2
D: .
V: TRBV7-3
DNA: TGTGCCAGCAGCTTACAGGGTCAGGGCACCGGGGAGCTGTTTTTT
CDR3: CASSLQGQGTGELFF

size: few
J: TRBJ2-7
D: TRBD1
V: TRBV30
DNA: TGTGCCTGGAGTGGGGACAGTGTCTACGAGCAGTACTTC
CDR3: CAWSGDSVYEQYF

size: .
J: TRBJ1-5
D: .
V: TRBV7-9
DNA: TGTGCCAGCAGCTTGTCCGGCAATCAGCCCCAGCATTTT
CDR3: CASSLSGNQPQHF

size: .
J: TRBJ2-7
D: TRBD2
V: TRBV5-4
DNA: TGTGCCAGCAGCTTGGGACTAGCGGGAGGGTTCTCCTACGAGCAGTACTTC
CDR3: CASSLGLAGGFSYEQYF

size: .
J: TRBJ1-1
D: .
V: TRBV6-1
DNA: TGTGCCAGCAGGTCGAGTCTGAACACTGAAGCTTTCTTT
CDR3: CASRSSLNTEAFF

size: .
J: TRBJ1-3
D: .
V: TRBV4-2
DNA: TGTGCCAGCAGCCAAGACAGGCGCTCTGGAAACACCATATATTTT
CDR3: CASSQDRRSGNTIYF

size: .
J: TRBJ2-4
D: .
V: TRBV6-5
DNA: TGTGCCAGCAGTTACTCAACTAGCCAGGGCATTCAGTACTTC
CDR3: CASSYSTSQGIQYF

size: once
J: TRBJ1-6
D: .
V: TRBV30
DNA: TGTGCCTGCCGGGGAGAGTATAATTCACCCCTCCACTTT
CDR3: CACRGEYNSPLHF

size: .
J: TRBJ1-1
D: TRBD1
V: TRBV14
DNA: TGTGCCAGCAGCCAAAGGGACAGGTTTAACACTGAAGCTTTCTTT
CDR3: CASSQRDRFNTEAFF

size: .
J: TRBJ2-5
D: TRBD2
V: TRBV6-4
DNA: TGTGCCAGCAGTGAAGGAGCCAGCGGGGGGGCAGAGACCCAGTACTTC
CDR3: CASSEGASGGAETQYF

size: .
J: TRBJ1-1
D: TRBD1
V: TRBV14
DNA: TGTGCCAGCAGCCAAGGGACAGGGGCGAACACTGAAGCTTTCTTT
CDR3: CASSQGTGANTEAFF

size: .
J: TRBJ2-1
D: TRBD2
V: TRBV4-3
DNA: TGCGCCAGCAGCCAAGACCGCGGACTAGGCAATGAGCAGTTCTTC
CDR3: CASSQDRGLGNEQFF

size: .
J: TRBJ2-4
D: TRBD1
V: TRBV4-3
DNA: TGCGCCAGCAGCCAAATCCGAGGACAGGAAAACATTCAGTACTTC
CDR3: CASSQIRGQENIQYF

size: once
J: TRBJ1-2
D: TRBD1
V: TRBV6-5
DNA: TGTGCCAGCAGTTACTCCGGACAGGGGGGGTATGGCTACACCTTC
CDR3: CASSYSGQGGYGYTF